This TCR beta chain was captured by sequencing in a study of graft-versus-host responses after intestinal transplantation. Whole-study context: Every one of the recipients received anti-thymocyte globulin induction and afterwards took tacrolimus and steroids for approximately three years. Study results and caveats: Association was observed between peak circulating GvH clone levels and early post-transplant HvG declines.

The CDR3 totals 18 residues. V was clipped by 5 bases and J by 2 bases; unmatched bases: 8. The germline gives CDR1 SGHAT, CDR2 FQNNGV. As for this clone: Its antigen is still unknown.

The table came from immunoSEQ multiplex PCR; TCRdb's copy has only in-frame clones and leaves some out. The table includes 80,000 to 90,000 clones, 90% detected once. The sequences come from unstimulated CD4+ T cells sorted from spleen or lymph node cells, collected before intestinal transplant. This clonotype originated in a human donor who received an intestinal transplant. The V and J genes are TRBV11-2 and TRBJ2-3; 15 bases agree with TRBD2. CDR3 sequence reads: CASSAGLAGGRDTDTQYF. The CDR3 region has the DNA TGTGCCAGCAGCGCGGGACTAGCGGGGGGACGAGACACAGATACGCAGTATTTT.